The entry below gives a single TCR beta chain sequence along with its context. The junction departs from germline at one end; a sequencing error may be responsible. Germline values: CDR1 DFQATT, CDR2 SNEGSKA (reference sequence). This CDR3 region has 11 residues. Method: immunoSEQ multiplex PCR; TCRdb's copy keeps in-frame clones and lacks some. The table lists nearly 110,000 clones, about 87% of them singletons, with more than 1.5% in the top ten. The data stem from a study of cytomegalovirus exposure and HLA in healthy donors. The sample taken for sequencing was PBMCs. This chain uses TRBV20-1 with TRBJ1-5; 7 nucleotides agree with TRBD1. This receptor was identified in a woman between 18 and 30 years old in good health and CMV-seropositive. The CDR3 loop is CSARADRAVYF. In DNA form, the CDR3 reads TGCAGTGCTAGAGCTGACAGGGCGGTATATTTT.